Presented here are 17 T cell receptor beta chains from one specimen sequenced in a study of identical twins. TCRdb reprocessed the 5' RACE reads via MiXCR and lists one record per CDR3 protein. The sample includes 500,000 to 600,000 distinct CDR3 sequences, roughly a fifth of them seen just once. This sample was also put to use in a study of T cells expressing NK-cell markers.

The sample comprised CD4+ T cells sorted from blood. The receptor set was obtained from a woman younger than 30 in good health.

This clonotype was picked up many times. The V gene is TRBV20-1, the J gene TRBJ1-4; D unresolved. The CDR3 covers 13 residues. With 1 base removed from V and 7 bases from J, the gap between germline ends came to 10 bases. The germline gives CDR1 DFQATT, CDR2 SNEGSKA (reference sequence). The CDR3, as DNA: TGCAGTGCTAGAGGAGGGTTACCTGAAAAACTGTTTTTT. It specifies CSARGGLPEKLFF.

This clonotype has more than one count but fewer than ten. The genes are TRBV12-3 or TRBV12-4 and TRBJ2-3, with D hard to call. The V end lost 2 bases, the J end lost 5 bases, and 8 bases lay between the germline ends. This CDR3 has 13 residues. CDR3 amino acids: CASSLPPVDTQYF. CDR3 sequence (DNA): TGTGCCAGCAGTTTACCCCCGGTAGATACGCAGTATTTT.

This clonotype came up a few times. The chain links TRBV5-1 to TRBJ2-5, with D tentatively TRBD1 (5 bases). Looked up from germline, CDR1 is SGHRS and CDR2 is YFSETQ. The CDR3 loop spans 15 amino acids. V lost 1 base and J 3 bases, leaving 13 bases between the germline ends. The CDR3 nucleotides are TGCGCCAGCAGCTTGAACAGGCCCGTGGAAGAGACCCAGTACTTC. It is translated as CASSLNRPVEETQYF. The full variable domain, with the rest looked up from reference TRBV5-1 and TRBJ2-5, is KAGVTQTPRYLIKTRGQQVTLSCSPISGHRSVSWYQQTPGQGLQFLFEYFSETQRNKGNFPGRFSGRQFSNSRSEMNVSTLELGDSALYLCASSLNRPVEETQYFGPGTRLLVL.

This clonotype was observed a few times. The chain combines TRBV7-9 with TRBJ2-1; 7 bases agree with TRBD2. There are 16 residues in the CDR3. V lost 1 base and J lost 6; bases outside the gene matches: 9. Germline V CDR1 and CDR2: SEHNR, FQNEAQ (reference sequence). CDR3 DNA: TGTGCCAGCAGCTTAGTAAACTGGCGGGAGCCCAATGAGCAGTTCTTC. Translated, it gives CASSLVNWREPNEQFF.

This clonotype occurred a few times. The chain is built from TRBV10-3 and TRBJ2-3; D gene uncertain. CDR3 length: 13 residues. The ends were cut back, 4 bases at V and 3 bases at J, with 8 bases in the middle. Germline V gene lookup returns CDR1 ENHRY and CDR2 SYGVKD. The CDR3 DNA reads TGTGCCATCAGTGGCGTAGGAACAGATACGCAGTATTTT. Amino acids: CAISGVGTDTQYF.

This clonotype has only a few counts. The V call is TRBV5-1, the J call TRBJ2-3; the match to TRBD2 covers 9 bases. The CDR3 sequence is 16 residues long. Unmatched junction bases numbered 3, after V lost 0 bases and J lost 1 base. Germline V gene data show CDR1 as SGHRS and CDR2 as YFSETQ. CDR3 DNA sequence: TGCGCCAGCAGCTTGGCCCCTAGCGGGGGCACAGATACGCAGTATTTT. As protein: CASSLAPSGGTDTQYF.

Comment on this clonotype: At one of its ends the junction is not consistent with the germline gene, which may arise from a read error. The chain joins TRBV20-1 to TRBJ1-1, with D possibly matching TRBD1 (6 bases). Germline V gene sequence: CDR1 DFQATT, CDR2 SNEGSKA (reference sequence). The CDR3 is 11 amino acids. For the CDR3, the DNA is TGCAGTGCTAGCAGGGGAACTGAATCTTTCTTT. It specifies CSASRGTESFF.

This clonotype came up many times. The chain recombines TRBV12-3 or TRBV12-4 with TRBJ1-5; D is perhaps TRBD1 (6 bases). V lost 6 bases to trimming and J lost 9 bases, with 18 bases between them. The CDR3 totals 14 residues. The CDR3 DNA is TGTGCCAGCAGCCCTGCGACGGGGGCTGGGCCCCAGCATTTT. Translating gives CASSPATGAGPQHF.

This clonotype has ten or more counts. V and J are TRBV12-3 or TRBV12-4 and TRBJ2-3, with 7 positions matching TRBD1. The J segment lost 1 base and the V segment lost 8 bases, leaving 6 bases of the junction unmatched. There are 14 residues in the CDR3. CDR3 DNA: TGTGCCAGCGGGTGGACAGGACGCACAGATACGCAGTATTTT. Protein sequence: CASGWTGRTDTQYF.

This chain joins TRBV5-1 and TRBJ1-1; D is ambiguous. The germline V gene encodes CDR1 SGHRS and CDR2 YFSETQ. The CDR3 extends over 15 amino acids. V lost 4 bases and J 1 base, leaving 14 bases between the germline ends. The CDR3 nucleotides read TGCGCCAGCAGCCCCAAACACCAAGCGAACACTGAAGCTTTCTTT. As protein: CASSPKHQANTEAFF. Drawing the rest from reference TRBV5-1 and TRBJ1-1, the complete variable domain is KAGVTQTPRYLIKTRGQQVTLSCSPISGHRSVSWYQQTPGQGLQFLFEYFSETQRNKGNFPGRFSGRQFSNSRSEMNVSTLELGDSALYLCASSPKHQANTEAFFGQGTRLTVV.

CDR3 nucleotide sequence: TGTGCCAGTAGTATAACAGCAGGCTACGAGCAGTACTTC. This translates into CASSITAGYEQYF. The chain uses TRBV19 and TRBJ2-7; no definite D call. The CDR3 is made up of 13 amino acids. The germline V gene has CDR1 LNHDA and CDR2 SQIVND (reference sequence). The V end was cut by 2 bases, the J end by 3 bases, with 8 bases between.

This sequence joins TRBV5-1 and TRBJ2-4; 8 positions agree with TRBD2. Per the germline V gene, CDR1 is SGHRS and CDR2 is YFSETQ. This CDR3 has 15 amino acids. J gave up 7 bases and V 0 bases, and 6 bases lay outside the gene matches. In nucleotides, the CDR3 is TGCGCCAGCAGCTTGGCAGCGGGAGCCCCCAACATTCAGTACTTC. It codes for CASSLAAGAPNIQYF.

The rearrangement joins TRBV20-1 to TRBJ2-1, with a weak D call TRBD2 (5 bases). This CDR3 comprises 12 residues. The V gene's germline CDR1 is DFQATT and CDR2 SNEGSKA (reference sequence). The CDR3 loop is CGVLLRGNEQFF. CDR3 sequence (DNA): TGCGGGGTGCTTCTTCGGGGCAATGAGCAGTTCTTC.

This clonotype was seen many times. The chain couples TRBV7-2 to TRBJ2-5; D is unresolved. The CDR3 loop spans 12 amino acids. With 4 bases removed from V and 4 bases from J, the gap between germline ends came to 7 bases. Per the germline V gene, CDR1 is SGHTA and CDR2 is FQGNSA. The CDR3 region is CASSYTRETQYF. The CDR3 DNA sequence: TGTGCCAGCAGCTATACCCGAGAGACCCAGTACTTC.

The chain carries TRBV12-3 or TRBV12-4 and TRBJ1-2; D is possibly TRBD1 (5 bases). The V end was cut by 6 bases, the J end by 0 bases, with 14 bases between. The CDR3 extends over 15 amino acids. CDR3 in DNA: TGTGCCAGCAGACATAGCGACAGTACTAACTATGGCTACACCTTC. Translated: CASRHSDSTNYGYTF.

The V call is TRBV29-1, the J call TRBJ1-1, with D uncertain. In germline, CDR1 is SQVTM, CDR2 ANQGSEA. The V end was cut by 8 bases, the J end by 6 bases, with 13 bases between. This CDR3 has 11 amino acids. The CDR3 reads CSYTAFSEAFF. The CDR3 coding sequence is TGCAGCTATACAGCTTTCTCTGAAGCTTTCTTT.

This clonotype was counted only a few times. The CDR3 region has the DNA TGTGCCAGCCTGTTAGCGGGGGTCTACAATGAGCAGTTCTTC. Translated: CASLLAGVYNEQFF. The chain has TRBV7-8 and TRBJ2-1; 9 bases are shared with TRBD2. This CDR3 is built from 14 residues. Germline V gene sequence: CDR1 SGHVS, CDR2 FQNEAQ. V shed 8 bases, J shed 3 bases, and the junction held 5 bases outside the gene matches. Full variable domain (outside the CDR3, taken from reference TRBV7-8 and TRBJ2-1): GAGVSQSPRYKVAKRGQDVALRCDPISGHVSLFWYQQALGQGPEFLTYFQNEAQLDKSGLPSDRFFAERPEGSVSTLKIQRTQQEDSAVYLCASLLAGVYNEQFFGPGTRLTVL.